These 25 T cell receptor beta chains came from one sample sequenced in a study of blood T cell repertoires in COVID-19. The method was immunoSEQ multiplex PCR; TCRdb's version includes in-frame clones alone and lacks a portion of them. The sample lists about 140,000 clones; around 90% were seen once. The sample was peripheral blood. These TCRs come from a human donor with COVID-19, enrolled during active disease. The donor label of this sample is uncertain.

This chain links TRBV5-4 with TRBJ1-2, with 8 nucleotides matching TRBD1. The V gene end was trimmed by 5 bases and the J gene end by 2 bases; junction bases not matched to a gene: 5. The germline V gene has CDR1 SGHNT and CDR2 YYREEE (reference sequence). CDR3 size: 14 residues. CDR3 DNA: TGTGCCAGCAGGGCAGGGGGCTTAAACTATGGCTACACCTTC. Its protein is CASRAGGLNYGYTF.

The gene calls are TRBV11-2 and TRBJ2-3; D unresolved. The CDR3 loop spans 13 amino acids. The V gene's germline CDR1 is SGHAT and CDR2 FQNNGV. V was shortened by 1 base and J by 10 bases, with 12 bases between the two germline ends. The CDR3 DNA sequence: TGTGCCAGCAGCTTAGTTCTGGAGTCGGCGCAGTATTTT. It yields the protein CASSLVLESAQYF.

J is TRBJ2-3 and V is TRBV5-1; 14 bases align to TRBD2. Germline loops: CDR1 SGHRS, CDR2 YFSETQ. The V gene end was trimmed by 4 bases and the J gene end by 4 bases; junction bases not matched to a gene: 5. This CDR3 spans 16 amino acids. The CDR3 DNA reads TGCGCCAGCAGCCAGACTAGCGGGGGGGGGGCAGATACGCAGTATTTT. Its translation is CASSQTSGGGADTQYF.

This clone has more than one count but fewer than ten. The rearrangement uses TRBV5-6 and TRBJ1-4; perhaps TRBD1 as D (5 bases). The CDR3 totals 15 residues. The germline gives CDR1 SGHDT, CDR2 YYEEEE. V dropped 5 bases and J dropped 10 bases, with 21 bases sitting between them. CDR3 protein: CASREAAGRGPKLFF. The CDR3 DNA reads TGTGCCAGCAGAGAGGCCGCAGGGCGCGGCCCAAAACTGTTTTTT.

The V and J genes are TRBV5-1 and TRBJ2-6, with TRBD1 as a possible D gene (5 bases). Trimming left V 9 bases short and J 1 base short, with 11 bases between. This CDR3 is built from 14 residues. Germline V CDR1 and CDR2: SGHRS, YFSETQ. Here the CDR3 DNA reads TGCGCCACAACGACAGAATCTGGGGCCAACGTCCTGACTTTC. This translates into CATTTESGANVLTF.

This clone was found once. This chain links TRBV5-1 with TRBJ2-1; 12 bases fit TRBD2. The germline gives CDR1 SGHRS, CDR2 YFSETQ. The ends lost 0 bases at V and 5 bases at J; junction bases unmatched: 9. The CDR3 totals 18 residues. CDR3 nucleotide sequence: TGCGCCAGCAGCTTGGAGGGAGGACTAGCGGGAAGGCACAATGAGCAGTTCTTC. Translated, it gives CASSLEGGLAGRHNEQFF.

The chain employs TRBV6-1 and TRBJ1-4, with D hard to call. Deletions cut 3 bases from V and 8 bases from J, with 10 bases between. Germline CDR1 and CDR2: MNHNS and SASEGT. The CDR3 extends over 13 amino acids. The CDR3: CASSDRGREKLFF. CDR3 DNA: TGTGCCAGCAGTGACCGCGGTAGGGAAAAACTGTTTTTT.

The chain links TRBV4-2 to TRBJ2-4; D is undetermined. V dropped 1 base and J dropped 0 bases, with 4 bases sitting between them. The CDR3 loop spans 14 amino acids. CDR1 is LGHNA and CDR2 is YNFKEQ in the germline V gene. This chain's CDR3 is CASSQGAAKNIQYF. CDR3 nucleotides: TGTGCCAGCAGCCAAGGCGCAGCCAAAAACATTCAGTACTTC.

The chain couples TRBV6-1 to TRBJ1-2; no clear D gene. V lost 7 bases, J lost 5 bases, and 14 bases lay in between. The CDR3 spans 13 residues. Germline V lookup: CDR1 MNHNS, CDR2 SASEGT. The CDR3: CASTLTAIYGYTF. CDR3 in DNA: TGTGCCAGCACTCTTACAGCTATTTATGGCTACACCTTC.

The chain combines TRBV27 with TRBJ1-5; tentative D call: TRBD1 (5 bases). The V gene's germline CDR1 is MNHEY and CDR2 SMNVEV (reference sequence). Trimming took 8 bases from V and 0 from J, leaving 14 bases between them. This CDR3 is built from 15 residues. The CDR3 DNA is TGTGCCAGCCGTCGGGGGTCTTATAGCAATCAGCCCCAGCATTTT. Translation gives CASRRGSYSNQPQHF.

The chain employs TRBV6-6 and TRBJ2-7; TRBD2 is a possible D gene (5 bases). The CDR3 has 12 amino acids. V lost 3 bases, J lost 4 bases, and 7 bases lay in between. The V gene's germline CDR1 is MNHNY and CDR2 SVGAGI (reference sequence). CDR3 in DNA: TGTGCCAGCAGTTATCGAGGGTACGAGCAGTACTTC. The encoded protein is CASSYRGYEQYF.

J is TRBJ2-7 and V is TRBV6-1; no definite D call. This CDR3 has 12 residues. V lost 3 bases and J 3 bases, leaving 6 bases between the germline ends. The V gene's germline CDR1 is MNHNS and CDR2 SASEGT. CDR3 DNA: TGTGCCAGCAGTGAGTCCGGCTACGAGCAGTACTTC. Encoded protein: CASSESGYEQYF.

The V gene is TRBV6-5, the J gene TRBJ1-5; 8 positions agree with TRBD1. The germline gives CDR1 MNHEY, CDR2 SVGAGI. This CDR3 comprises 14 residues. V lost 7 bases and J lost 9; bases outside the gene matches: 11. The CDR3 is CASKLTGGRGPQHF. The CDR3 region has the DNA TGTGCCAGCAAGCTCACAGGGGGGAGAGGGCCCCAGCATTTT.

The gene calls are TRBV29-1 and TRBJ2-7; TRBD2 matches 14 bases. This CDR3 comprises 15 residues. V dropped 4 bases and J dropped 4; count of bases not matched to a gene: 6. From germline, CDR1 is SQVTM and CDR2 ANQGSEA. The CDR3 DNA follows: TGCAGCGTTGCGGGACTAGCGGGAGACAGATACGAGCAGTACTTC. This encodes CSVAGLAGDRYEQYF.

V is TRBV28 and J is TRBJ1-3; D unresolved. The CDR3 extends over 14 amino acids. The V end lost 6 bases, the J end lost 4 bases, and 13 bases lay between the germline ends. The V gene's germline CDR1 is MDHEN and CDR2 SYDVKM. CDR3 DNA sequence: TGTGCCAGCAGCCCCGGGTCTATCGGAAACACCATATATTTT. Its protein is CASSPGSIGNTIYF. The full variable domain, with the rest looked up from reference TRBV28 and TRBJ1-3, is DVKVTQSSRYLVKRTGEKVFLECVQDMDHENMFWYRQDPGLGLRLIYFSYDVKMKEKGDIPEGYSVSREKKERFSLILESASTNQTSMYLCASSPGSIGNTIYFGEGSWLTVV.

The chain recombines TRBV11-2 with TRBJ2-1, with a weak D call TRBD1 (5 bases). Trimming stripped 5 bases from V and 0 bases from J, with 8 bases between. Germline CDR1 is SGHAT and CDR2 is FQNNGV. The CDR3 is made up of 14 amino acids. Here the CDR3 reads CASSVQVSYNEQFF. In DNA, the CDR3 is TGTGCCAGCAGCGTACAGGTCTCCTACAATGAGCAGTTCTTC. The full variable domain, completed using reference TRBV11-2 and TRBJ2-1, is EAGVAQSPRYKIIEKRQSVAFWCNPISGHATLYWYQQILGQGPKLLIQFQNNGVVDDSQLPKDRFSAERLKGVDSTLKIQPAKLEDSAVYLCASSVQVSYNEQFFGPGTRLTVL.

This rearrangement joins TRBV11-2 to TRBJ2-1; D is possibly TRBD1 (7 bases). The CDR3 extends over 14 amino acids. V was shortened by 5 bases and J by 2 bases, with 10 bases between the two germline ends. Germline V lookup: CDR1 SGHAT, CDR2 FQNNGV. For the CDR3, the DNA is TGTGCCAGCAGCGGGGGGACAGCCTACAATGAGCAGTTCTTC. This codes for CASSGGTAYNEQFF.

This CDR3 is CAISESNRGTEYTEAFF. The CDR3 nucleotides are TGTGCCATCAGTGAGTCGAACAGGGGAACGGAGTACACTGAAGCTTTCTTT. The chain employs TRBV10-3 and TRBJ1-1; 7 bases fit TRBD1. The V gene's germline CDR1 is ENHRY and CDR2 SYGVKD. With V trimmed by 0 bases and J by 3 bases, 10 bases remained unmatched. The CDR3 is 17 residues long.

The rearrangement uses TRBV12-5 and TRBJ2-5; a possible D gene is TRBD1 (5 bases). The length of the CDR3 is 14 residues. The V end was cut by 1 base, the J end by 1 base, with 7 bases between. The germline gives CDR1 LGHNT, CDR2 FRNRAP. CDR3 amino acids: CASGLGTTQETQYF. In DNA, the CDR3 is TGTGCTAGTGGTTTGGGGACAACCCAAGAGACCCAGTACTTC.

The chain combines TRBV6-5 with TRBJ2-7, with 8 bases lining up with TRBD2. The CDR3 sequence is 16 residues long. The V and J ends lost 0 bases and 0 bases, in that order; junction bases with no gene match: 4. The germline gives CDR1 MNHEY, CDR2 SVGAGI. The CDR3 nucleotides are TGTGCCAGCAGTTACTCGATAGCGGGGTACTCCTACGAGCAGTACTTC. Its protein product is CASSYSIAGYSYEQYF.

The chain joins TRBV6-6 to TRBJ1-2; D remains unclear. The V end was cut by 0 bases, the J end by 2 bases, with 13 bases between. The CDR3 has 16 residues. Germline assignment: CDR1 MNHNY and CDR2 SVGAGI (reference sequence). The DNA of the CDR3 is TGTGCCAGCAGTTACTCGACACAAACGAGAAACTATGGCTACACCTTC. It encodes CASSYSTQTRNYGYTF.

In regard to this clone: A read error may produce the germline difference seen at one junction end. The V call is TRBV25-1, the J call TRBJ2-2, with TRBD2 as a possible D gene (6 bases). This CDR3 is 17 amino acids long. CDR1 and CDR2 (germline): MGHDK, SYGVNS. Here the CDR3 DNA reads TGTGCCAGCATGCCCTCCCCAAAGGAGGGGAACCCCGGGGAGCTGTTTTTT. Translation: CASMPSPKEGNPGELFF.

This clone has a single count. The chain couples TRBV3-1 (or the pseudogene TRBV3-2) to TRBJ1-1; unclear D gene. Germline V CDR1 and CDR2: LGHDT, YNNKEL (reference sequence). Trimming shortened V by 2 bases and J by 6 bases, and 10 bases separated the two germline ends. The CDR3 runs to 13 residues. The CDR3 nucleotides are TGTGCCAGCAGCCAACGTAATTTAGCTGAAGCTTTCTTT. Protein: CASSQRNLAEAFF.

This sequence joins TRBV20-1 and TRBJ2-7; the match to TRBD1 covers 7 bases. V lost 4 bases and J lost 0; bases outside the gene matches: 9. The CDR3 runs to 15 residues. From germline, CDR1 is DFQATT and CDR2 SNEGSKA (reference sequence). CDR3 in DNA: TGCAGTGCTAATGACAGGGCCCTTTCCTCCTACGAGCAGTACTTC. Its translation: CSANDRALSSYEQYF.

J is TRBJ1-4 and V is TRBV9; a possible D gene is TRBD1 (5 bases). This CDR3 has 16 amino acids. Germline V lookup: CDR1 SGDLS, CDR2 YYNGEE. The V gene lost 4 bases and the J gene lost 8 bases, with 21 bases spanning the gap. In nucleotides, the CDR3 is TGTGCCAGCAGCCCGTCACTTCAGGGATTAGGCGAAAAACTGTTTTTT. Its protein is CASSPSLQGLGEKLFF.